This record looks at one T cell receptor beta chain sequence and its context. The data were obtained in a study of blood T cell repertoires in COVID-19. For the study at large: Material from acute and convalescent COVID-19 was sourced from the United States, Italy and Spain. PBMCs, B-cell-depleted T cells, or T cells were the source of the cDNA or gDNA that made up the material.

In the original workflow: Estimation of nucleated cell counts was performed using reference gene primer amplification. Clones were sequenced by immunoSEQ multiplex PCR, and TCRdb holds only the in-frame ones, with some missing. The DNA gave D and trimming, while V, J and clone size come from that table. Here the sample spans around 100,000 clones, 70% to 85% being singletons. V was shortened by 2 bases and J by 2 bases, with 9 bases between the two germline ends. Germline-derived CDR1 and CDR2 are MNHEY and SVGAGI. The CDR3 covers 14 residues. The receptor's source is a man between 65 and 85 years old with active or convalescent COVID-19. Sequenced material: peripheral blood. J is TRBJ1-1 and V is TRBV6-5, with TRBD1 as a possible D gene (6 bases). CDR3 residues: CASSYGTRNTEAFF. CDR3 nucleotide sequence: TGTGCCAGCAGTTACGGGACACGTAACACTGAAGCTTTCTTT.